Below are 21 T cell receptor beta chains sequenced from a single sample in a study of blood T cells in healthy people across ages. Primed by a sample-barcoded 5' primer and a J-beta primer mix, a second PCR proceeded for roughly 7 to 11 cycles. MiXCR, run by TCRdb on the 5' RACE reads, gives a single entry per CDR3 protein. Of some 640,000 distinct CDR3 sequences listed, roughly 49% are singletons. The sequencing input was blood. The source of these receptors is a woman aged 60-75 years in good health.

The gene calls are TRBV6-5 and TRBJ1-2, with unresolved D. Trimming pared 6 bases from V and 6 bases from J, leaving 20 bases between. The CDR3 totals 15 residues. Germline V gene data show CDR1 as MNHEY and CDR2 as SVGAGI. DNA of the CDR3: TGTGCCAGCAGCTCACCGGCCCCTGGGAACGATGGCTACACCTTC. Translating gives CASSSPAPGNDGYTF.

Notes on this clonotype: A read error may be the cause here, since a much bigger clone is one base away. The rearrangement links TRBV28 to TRBJ1-6; 7 nucleotides match TRBD1. This CDR3 is built from 14 residues. Germline V CDR1 and CDR2: MDHEN, SYDVKM. The chain's CDR3 is CATTGAAYNSLLHF. In DNA form, the CDR3 reads TGTGCCACCACAGGGGCCGCCTATAATTCACTCCTCCACTTT.

The rearrangement links TRBV9 to TRBJ2-1, with TRBD2 identical over 7 bases. V lost 0 bases, J lost 6 bases, and 12 bases stayed unmatched. The germline V gene has CDR1 SGDLS and CDR2 YYNGEE. The CDR3 consists of 17 residues. CDR3 in DNA: TGTGCCAGCAGCGTAGGAGCGGGGCGCCTTTGGGGCAATGAGCAGTTCTTC. Protein product: CASSVGAGRLWGNEQFF.

This clonotype came up many times. The chain joins TRBV4-3 to TRBJ2-7, with a possible D match to TRBD2 (5 bases). Germline CDR1 LGHNA, CDR2 YSLEER. The CDR3 is 14 residues long. V was pared by 0 bases and J by 2 bases, with 8 bases between. CDR3 amino acids: CASSQDTRTYEQYF. CDR3 nucleotide sequence: TGCGCCAGCAGCCAAGACACTAGAACCTACGAGCAGTACTTC.

This clonotype was counted between two and nine times. With a much larger clone just one base away, this may be a read error. The J gene is TRBJ2-7, the V gene TRBV4-3; possible D gene TRBD1, 5 bases. Trimming removed 1 base at V and 7 bases at J, with 17 bases between. Germline assignment: CDR1 LGHNA and CDR2 YSLEER. This CDR3 region has 15 residues. The CDR3 here is CASSQAGALHNEQYF. The CDR3 DNA is TGCGCCAGCAGCCAAGCTGGGGCACTCCACAATGAGCAGTACTTC.

This chain joins TRBV5-1 and TRBJ2-3, with D perhaps TRBD2 (6 bases). The V gene's germline CDR1 is SGHRS and CDR2 YFSETQ. Trimming stripped 4 bases from V and 3 bases from J, with 21 bases between. The CDR3 spans 17 residues. DNA for the CDR3: TGCGCCAGCAGCGCGGGACGTGCCTCCGACTCTACAGATACGCAGTATTTT. This encodes CASSAGRASDSTDTQYF.

The chain has TRBV12-3 or TRBV12-4 and TRBJ2-5, with TRBD2 matching over 12 bases. The CDR3 covers 17 residues. Unmatched junction bases numbered 18, after V lost 5 bases and J lost 11 bases. CDR3 loop: CASSGRTSGNYNNEQYF. The CDR3 DNA reads TGTGCCAGCAGTGGTCGGACTAGCGGGAACTACAACAATGAGCAGTACTTC.

Written as DNA, the CDR3 is TGTGCCAGCAGTTTGGAGACTAGCGGGAGGAAGACAGATACGCAGTATTTT. Its protein product is CASSLETSGRKTDTQYF. J is TRBJ2-3 and V is TRBV27, with TRBD2 matching over 13 bases. The CDR3 contains 17 residues. Germline lookup yields CDR1 MNHEY and CDR2 SMNVEV (reference sequence). V lost 3 bases and J lost 3; bases outside the gene matches: 6.

This clonotype was seen a handful of times. The chain couples TRBV20-1 to TRBJ1-2; TRBD1 matches 7 bases. This CDR3 is 14 amino acids long. CDR1 is DFQATT, CDR2 SNEGSKA, per germline (reference sequence). V lost 3 bases, J lost 9 bases, and 13 bases stayed unmatched. The CDR3 here is CSARSGRTGGSYTF. The CDR3 DNA follows: TGCAGTGCTAGGTCGGGTAGGACAGGCGGTAGCTACACCTTC.

V gene TRBV5-1 combines with J gene TRBJ2-1; tentatively, D is TRBD2 (5 bases). V lost 0 bases to trimming and J lost 0 bases, with 16 bases between them. This CDR3 comprises 18 residues. Germline CDR1 is SGHRS and CDR2 is YFSETQ. The CDR3 sequence is CASSLVLGGHRSYNEQFF. The CDR3 nucleotides read TGCGCCAGCAGCTTGGTGTTGGGCGGGCACCGCTCCTACAATGAGCAGTTCTTC. The variable domain in full, with the rest retrieved from reference TRBV5-1 and TRBJ2-1, is KAGVTQTPRYLIKTRGQQVTLSCSPISGHRSVSWYQQTPGQGLQFLFEYFSETQRNKGNFPGRFSGRQFSNSRSEMNVSTLELGDSALYLCASSLVLGGHRSYNEQFFGPGTRLTVL.

This clonotype was counted a few times. The chain joins TRBV7-2 to TRBJ2-5, with 7 bases identical to TRBD1. The ends lost 1 base at V and 4 bases at J; junction bases unmatched: 6. Per germline, CDR1 SGHTA and CDR2 FQGNSA. The CDR3 is made up of 15 amino acids. CDR3 amino acids: CASSLVTGNRETQYF. DNA for the CDR3: TGTGCCAGCAGCTTAGTGACAGGGAACCGAGAGACCCAGTACTTC.

The chain joins TRBV2 to TRBJ2-1; 14 nucleotides agree with TRBD2. The CDR3 has 15 residues. The V segment lost 6 bases and the J segment 10 bases; nucleotides outside the gene matches: 8. Looked up from germline, CDR1 is SNHLY and CDR2 is FYNNEI. The CDR3 here is CASRGGLAGVGEQFF. The CDR3 nucleotides are TGTGCCAGCAGAGGGGGACTAGCGGGAGTTGGCGAGCAGTTCTTC.

This clonotype appeared a single time. This chain links TRBV29-1 with TRBJ2-1; no reliable D call. The V end was cut by 6 bases, the J end by 4 bases, with 4 bases between. The CDR3 runs 10 residues. CDR1 and CDR2 from the germline V gene are SQVTM and ANQGSEA. In DNA form, the CDR3 reads TGCAGCGTAGCATACAATGAGCAGTTCTTC. Residues: CSVAYNEQFF.

The chain joins TRBV7-2 to TRBJ1-6; 10 bases are a match to TRBD1. Germline V CDR1 and CDR2: SGHTA, FQGNSA. The ends lost 1 base at V and 10 bases at J; junction bases unmatched: 4. The CDR3 has 15 amino acids. CDR3 coding DNA: TGTGCCAGCAGCTTAGAAGGGACAGGGGACTCACCCCTCCACTTT. This codes for CASSLEGTGDSPLHF.

The rearrangement links TRBV29-1 to TRBJ2-3; D tentatively fits TRBD1 or TRBD2 (5 bases each). The germline gives CDR1 SQVTM, CDR2 ANQGSEA. The CDR3 covers 14 residues. V was trimmed by 5 bases and J by 0 bases, leaving 12 bases between them. The CDR3 protein is CSVWFGDSTDTQYF. CDR3 DNA: TGCAGCGTTTGGTTTGGGGACAGCACAGATACGCAGTATTTT.

In this sample, this clonotype turned up once. The chain uses TRBV6-1 and TRBJ2-7; TRBD2 matches 8 bases. The germline V gene has CDR1 MNHNS and CDR2 SASEGT. J gave up 7 bases and V 8 bases, and 13 bases lay outside the gene matches. The CDR3 extends over 14 amino acids. The CDR3 nucleotides are TGTGCCAGCCGAACCGGGACTAGTCGTGTTGAGCAGTACTTC. Translating gives CASRTGTSRVEQYF.

This clonotype was found a few times. The chain combines TRBV10-3 with TRBJ2-5; TRBD1 aligns across 9 bases. The junction had 3 bases not matched to a gene; V was cut back by 3 bases and J by 4 bases. CDR1 is ENHRY, CDR2 SYGVKD, per germline. CDR3 length: 14 amino acids. The CDR3 DNA follows: TGTGCCATCAGTGAACAGGGGGCCCCAGAGACCCAGTACTTC. Translating it yields CAISEQGAPETQYF.

This clonotype turned up a few times. The chain carries TRBV5-5 and TRBJ2-5, with unresolved D. The CDR3 loop spans 13 amino acids. Trimming shortened V by 2 bases and J by 1 base, and 6 bases separated the two germline ends. Per germline, CDR1 SGHKS and CDR2 YYEKEE (reference sequence). CDR3 sequence: CASSFPSQETQYF. The DNA for the CDR3 is TGTGCCAGCAGCTTCCCATCCCAAGAGACCCAGTACTTC.

This clonotype was observed many times. The V and J genes are TRBV19 and TRBJ1-2; TRBD1 is a possible D gene (5 bases). Germline V CDR1 and CDR2: LNHDA, SQIVND (reference sequence). V was trimmed by 3 bases and J by 7 bases, leaving 12 bases between them. This CDR3 contains 13 residues. The CDR3 here is CASSITQGSGYTF. CDR3 coding DNA: TGTGCCAGTAGTATCACCCAGGGAAGTGGCTACACCTTC.

Regarding this clonotype: This may arise from a read error, as a much more abundant clone is one base away. The V call is TRBV7-3, the J call TRBJ2-1, with 11 nucleotides matching TRBD2. The DNA end is a closer match to TRBJ2-7, so the J assignment may be wrong. The CDR3 is 15 amino acids. The V gene's germline CDR1 is SGHTA and CDR2 FQGTGA. CDR3 amino acids: CASSPGTSGHNEQYF. The CDR3 DNA follows: TGTGCCAGCAGTCCCGGGACTAGCGGTCACAATGAGCAGTACTTC.

V and J are TRBV15 and TRBJ1-2; D not certain. Trimming took off 6 bases at V and 5 bases at J, with 16 bases between the two ends. Looked up from germline, CDR1 is LNHNV and CDR2 is YYDKDF (reference sequence). CDR3 length equals 14 residues. The CDR3 DNA reads TGTGCCACCAGGACACAGAGCGGCGGGTATGGCTACACCTTC. Translated: CATRTQSGGYGYTF. The variable domain in full, completed from reference TRBV15 and TRBJ1-2, reads DAMVIQNPRYQVTQFGKPVTLSCSQTLNHNVMYWYQQKSSQAPKLLFHYYDKDFNNEADTPDNFQSRRPNTSFCFLDIRSPGLGDTAMYLCATRTQSGGYGYTFGSGTRLTVV.